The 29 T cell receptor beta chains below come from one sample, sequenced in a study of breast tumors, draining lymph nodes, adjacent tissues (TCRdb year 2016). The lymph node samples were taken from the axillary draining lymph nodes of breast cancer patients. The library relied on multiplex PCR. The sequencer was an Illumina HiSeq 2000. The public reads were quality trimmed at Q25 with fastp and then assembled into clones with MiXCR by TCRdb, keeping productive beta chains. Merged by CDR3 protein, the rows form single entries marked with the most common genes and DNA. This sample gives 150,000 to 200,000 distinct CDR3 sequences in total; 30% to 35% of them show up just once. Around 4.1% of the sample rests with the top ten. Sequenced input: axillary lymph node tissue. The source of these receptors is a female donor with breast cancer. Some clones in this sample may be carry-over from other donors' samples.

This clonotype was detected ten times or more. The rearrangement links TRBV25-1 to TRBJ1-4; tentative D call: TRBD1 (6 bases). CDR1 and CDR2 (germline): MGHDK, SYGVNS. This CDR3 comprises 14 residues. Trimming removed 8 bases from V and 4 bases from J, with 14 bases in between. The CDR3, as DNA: TGTGCCAGCCACGACAGGACCCTTAATGAAAAACTGTTTTTT. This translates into CASHDRTLNEKLFF.

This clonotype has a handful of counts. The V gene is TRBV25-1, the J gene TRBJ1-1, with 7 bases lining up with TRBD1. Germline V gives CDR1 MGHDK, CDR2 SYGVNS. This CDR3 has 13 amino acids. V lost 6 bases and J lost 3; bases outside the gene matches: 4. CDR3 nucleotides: TGTGCCAGCAGCGAAGGGGGCTACACTGAAGCTTTCTTT. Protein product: CASSEGGYTEAFF.

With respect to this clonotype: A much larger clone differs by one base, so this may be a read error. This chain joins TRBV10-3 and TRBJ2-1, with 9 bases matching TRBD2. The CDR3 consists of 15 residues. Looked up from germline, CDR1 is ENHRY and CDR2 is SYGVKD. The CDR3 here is CAISEELAGYNEQLF. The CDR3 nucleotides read TGTGCCATCAGTGAGGAGCTAGCGGGGTACAATGAGCAGCTCTTC.

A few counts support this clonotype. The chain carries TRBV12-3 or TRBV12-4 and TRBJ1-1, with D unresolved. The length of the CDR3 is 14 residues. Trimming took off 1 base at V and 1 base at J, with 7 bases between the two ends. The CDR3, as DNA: TGTGCCAGCAGTTTAGGTAACGCGAACACTGAAGCTTTCTTT. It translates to CASSLGNANTEAFF.

The CDR3 here is CASSPQENYGYTCGSGTQYF. Written as DNA, the CDR3 is TGTGCCAGCAGCCCACAGGAGAACTATGGCTACACCTGCGGTTCGGGGACCCAGTACTTC. The chain couples TRBV11-3 to TRBJ2-5, with D possibly being TRBD1 (5 bases). The CDR3 loop spans 20 amino acids. Germline CDR1 reads SGHNT; CDR2 reads YENEEA. Deletions cut 5 bases from V and 7 bases from J, with 35 bases between.

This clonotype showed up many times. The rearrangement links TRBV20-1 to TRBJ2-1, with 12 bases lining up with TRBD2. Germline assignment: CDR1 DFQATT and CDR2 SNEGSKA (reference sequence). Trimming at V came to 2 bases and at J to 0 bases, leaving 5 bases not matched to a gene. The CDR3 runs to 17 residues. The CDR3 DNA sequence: TGCAGTGCTAGAACACTAGCGGGAGGCCTCTCCTACAATGAGCAGTTCTTC. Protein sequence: CSARTLAGGLSYNEQFF.

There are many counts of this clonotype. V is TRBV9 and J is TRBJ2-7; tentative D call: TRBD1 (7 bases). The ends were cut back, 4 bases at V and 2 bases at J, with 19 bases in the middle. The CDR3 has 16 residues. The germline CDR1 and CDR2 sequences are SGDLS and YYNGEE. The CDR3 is CASSPYLAGGTYEQYF. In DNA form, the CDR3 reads TGTGCCAGCAGCCCGTACTTGGCAGGGGGGACCTACGAGCAGTACTTC.

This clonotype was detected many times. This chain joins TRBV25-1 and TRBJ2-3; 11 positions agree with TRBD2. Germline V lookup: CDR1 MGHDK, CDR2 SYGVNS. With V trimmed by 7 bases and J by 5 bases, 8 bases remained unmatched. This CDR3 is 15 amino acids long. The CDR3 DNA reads TGTGCCAGCAAGGACCTAGCGGGAGGTAAAGATACGCAGTATTTT. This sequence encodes CASKDLAGGKDTQYF.

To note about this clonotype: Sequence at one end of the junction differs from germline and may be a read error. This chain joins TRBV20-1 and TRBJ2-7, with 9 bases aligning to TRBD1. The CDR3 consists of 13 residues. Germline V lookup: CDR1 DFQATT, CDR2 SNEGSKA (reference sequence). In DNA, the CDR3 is TGCAGTGCTGGAGACAGGGGGAGATACGAGCAGTACTTC. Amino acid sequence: CSAGDRGRYEQYF.

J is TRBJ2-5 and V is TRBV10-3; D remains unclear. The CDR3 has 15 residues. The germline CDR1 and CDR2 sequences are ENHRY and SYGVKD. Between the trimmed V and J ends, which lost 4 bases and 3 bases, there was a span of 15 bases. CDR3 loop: CAISVWGSLEETQYF. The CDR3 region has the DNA TGTGCCATCAGTGTCTGGGGATCACTGGAAGAGACCCAGTACTTC.

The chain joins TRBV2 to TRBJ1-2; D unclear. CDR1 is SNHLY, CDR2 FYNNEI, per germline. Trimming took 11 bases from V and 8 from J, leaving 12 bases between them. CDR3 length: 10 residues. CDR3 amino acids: CAGKGVGYTF. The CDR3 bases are TGTGCCGGAAAAGGCGTGGGCTACACCTTC.

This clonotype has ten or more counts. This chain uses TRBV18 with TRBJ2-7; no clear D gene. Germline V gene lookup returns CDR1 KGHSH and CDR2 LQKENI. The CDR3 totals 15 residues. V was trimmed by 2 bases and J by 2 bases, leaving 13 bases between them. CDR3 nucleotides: TGTGCCAGCTCACCAACGGGCCCAACCACCTACGAGCAGTACTTC. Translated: CASSPTGPTTYEQYF. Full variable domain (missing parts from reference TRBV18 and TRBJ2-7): NAGVMQNPRHLVRRRGQEARLRCSPMKGHSHVYWYRQLPEEGLKFMVYLQKENIIDESGMPKERFSAEFPKEGPSILRIQQVVRGDSAAYFCASSPTGPTTYEQYFGPGTRLTVT.

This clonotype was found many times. CDR3 nucleotides: TGTGCCAGCCGGGGAGGGAGCTCCTACAATGAGCAGTTCTTC. Translation gives CASRGGSSYNEQFF. The rearrangement links TRBV4-2 to TRBJ2-1, with 7 nucleotides matching TRBD2. CDR3 length equals 14 residues. CDR1 and CDR2 (germline): LGHNA, YNFKEQ. V was pared by 8 bases and J by 0 bases, with 4 bases of the junction left unmatched.

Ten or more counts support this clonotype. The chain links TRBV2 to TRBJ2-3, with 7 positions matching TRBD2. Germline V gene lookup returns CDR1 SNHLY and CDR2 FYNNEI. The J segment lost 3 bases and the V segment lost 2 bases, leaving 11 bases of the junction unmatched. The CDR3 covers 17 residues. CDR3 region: CASSENLGGGSTDTQYF. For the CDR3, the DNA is TGTGCCAGCAGTGAAAATCTGGGCGGGGGATCTACAGATACGCAGTATTTT.

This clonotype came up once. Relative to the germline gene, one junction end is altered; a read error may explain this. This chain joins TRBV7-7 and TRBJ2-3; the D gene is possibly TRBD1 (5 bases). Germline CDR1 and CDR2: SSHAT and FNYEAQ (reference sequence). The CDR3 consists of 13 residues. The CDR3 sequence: CASSYNGAYSQYF. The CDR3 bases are TGTGCTAGCAGTTACAATGGGGCCTACTCGCAGTATTTT.

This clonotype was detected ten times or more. This CDR3 is CAESSGGSTDTQYF. For the CDR3, the DNA is TGTGCGGAGAGTAGCGGAGGGAGCACAGATACGCAGTATTTT. The chain recombines TRBV28 with TRBJ2-3; TRBD2 might be the D (6 bases). The CDR3 runs 14 residues. CDR1 and CDR2 (germline): MDHEN, SYDVKM.

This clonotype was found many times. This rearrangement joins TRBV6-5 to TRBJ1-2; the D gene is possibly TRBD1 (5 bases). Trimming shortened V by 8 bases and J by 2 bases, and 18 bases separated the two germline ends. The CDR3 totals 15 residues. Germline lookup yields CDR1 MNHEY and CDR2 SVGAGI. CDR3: CASGPRQRGNYGYTF. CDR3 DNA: TGTGCCAGCGGACCGAGACAGAGGGGAAACTATGGCTACACCTTC.

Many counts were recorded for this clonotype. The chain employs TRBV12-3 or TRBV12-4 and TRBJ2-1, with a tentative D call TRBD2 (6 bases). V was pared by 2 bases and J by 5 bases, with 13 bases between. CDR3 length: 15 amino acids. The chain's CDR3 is CASSLFSGGDNEQFF. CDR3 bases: TGTGCCAGCAGTTTATTTTCCGGCGGGGACAATGAGCAGTTCTTC.

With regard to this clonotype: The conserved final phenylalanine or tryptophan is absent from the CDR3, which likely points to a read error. The DNA of the CDR3 is TGTGCCAGTACGACTGCGGGGCTAGCGGGACTCTACGAGCAGTACCTC. Protein product: CASTTAGLAGLYEQYL. The chain recombines TRBV6-1 with TRBJ2-7; 9 nucleotides match TRBD2. V lost 9 bases, J lost 3 bases, and 15 bases stayed unmatched. Germline CDR1 reads MNHNS; CDR2 reads SASEGT. This CDR3 spans 16 amino acids.

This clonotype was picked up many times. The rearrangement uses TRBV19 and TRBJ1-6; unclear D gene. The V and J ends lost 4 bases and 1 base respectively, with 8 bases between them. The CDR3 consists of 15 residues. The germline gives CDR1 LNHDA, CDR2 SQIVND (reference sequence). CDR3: CASSTVTSYNSPLHF. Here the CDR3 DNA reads TGTGCCAGTAGTACAGTCACGTCCTATAATTCACCCCTCCACTTT.

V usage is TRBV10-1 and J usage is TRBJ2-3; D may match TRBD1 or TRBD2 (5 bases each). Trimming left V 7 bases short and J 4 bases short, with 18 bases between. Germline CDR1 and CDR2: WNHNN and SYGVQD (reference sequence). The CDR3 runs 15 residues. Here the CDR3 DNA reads TGCGCCAGCATGAGGGGAAACAAAGGGGCAGATACGCAGTATTTT. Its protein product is CASMRGNKGADTQYF.

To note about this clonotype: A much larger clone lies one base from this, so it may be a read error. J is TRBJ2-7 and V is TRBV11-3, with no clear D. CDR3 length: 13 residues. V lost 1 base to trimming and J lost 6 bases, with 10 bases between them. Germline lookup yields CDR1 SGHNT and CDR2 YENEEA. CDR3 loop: CASSLASPSEQYF. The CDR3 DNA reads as TGTGCCAGCAGCTTAGCCAGCCCCTCCGAGCAGTACTTC.

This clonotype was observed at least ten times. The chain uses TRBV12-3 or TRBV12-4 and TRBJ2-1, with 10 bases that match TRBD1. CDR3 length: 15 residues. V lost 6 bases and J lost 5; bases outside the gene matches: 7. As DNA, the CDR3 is TGTGCCAGCAGCAGGACAGGGGGAACTCACAATGAGCAGTTCTTC. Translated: CASSRTGGTHNEQFF.

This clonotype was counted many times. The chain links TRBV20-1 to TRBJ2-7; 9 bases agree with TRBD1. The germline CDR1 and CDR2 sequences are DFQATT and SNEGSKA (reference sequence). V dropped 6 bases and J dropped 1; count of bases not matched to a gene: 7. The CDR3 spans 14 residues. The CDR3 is CSARDRASSYEQYF. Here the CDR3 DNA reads TGCAGTGCCCGGGACAGGGCCTCTTCCTACGAGCAGTACTTC.

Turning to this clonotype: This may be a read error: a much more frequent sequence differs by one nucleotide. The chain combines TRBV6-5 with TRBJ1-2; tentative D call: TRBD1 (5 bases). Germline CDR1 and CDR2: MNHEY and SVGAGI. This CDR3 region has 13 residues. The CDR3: CAGSPGTAYGYTF. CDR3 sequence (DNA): TGTGCCGGCAGTCCTGGGACTGCTTATGGCTACACCTTC.

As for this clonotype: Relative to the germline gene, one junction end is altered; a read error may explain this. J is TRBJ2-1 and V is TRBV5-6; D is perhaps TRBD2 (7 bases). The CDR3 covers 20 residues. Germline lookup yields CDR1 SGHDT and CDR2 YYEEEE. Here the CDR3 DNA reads TGTGCCAGCAGAGAACGGGTGCCCAGCCGGGGGGCGAGCTCCTACAATGAGCAGTCCTTC. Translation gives CASRERVPSRGASSYNEQSF.

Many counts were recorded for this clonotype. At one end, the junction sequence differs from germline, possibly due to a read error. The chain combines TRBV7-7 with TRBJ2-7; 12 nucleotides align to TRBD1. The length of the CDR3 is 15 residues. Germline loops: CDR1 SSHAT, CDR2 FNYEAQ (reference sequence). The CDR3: CASSAGQGAGYEQYF. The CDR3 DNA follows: TGTGCTAGCAGCGCGGGACAGGGGGCAGGTTACGAGCAGTACTTC.

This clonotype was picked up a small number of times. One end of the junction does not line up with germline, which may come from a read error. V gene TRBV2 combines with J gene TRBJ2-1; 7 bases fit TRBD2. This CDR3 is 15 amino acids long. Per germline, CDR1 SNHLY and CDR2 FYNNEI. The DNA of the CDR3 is TGTGCCAGCAGCGTCGGGAGGACCTCCTGCAATGAGCAGTTCTTC. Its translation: CASSVGRTSCNEQFF.

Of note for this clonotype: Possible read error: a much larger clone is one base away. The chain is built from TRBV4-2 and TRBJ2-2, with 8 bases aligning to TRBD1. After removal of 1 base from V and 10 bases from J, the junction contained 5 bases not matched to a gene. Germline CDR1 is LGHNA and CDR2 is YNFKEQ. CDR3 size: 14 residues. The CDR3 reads CASSQGDRGQELFF. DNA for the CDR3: TGTGCCAGCAGCCAAGGCGACAGGGGCCAGGAGCTGTTTTTT.